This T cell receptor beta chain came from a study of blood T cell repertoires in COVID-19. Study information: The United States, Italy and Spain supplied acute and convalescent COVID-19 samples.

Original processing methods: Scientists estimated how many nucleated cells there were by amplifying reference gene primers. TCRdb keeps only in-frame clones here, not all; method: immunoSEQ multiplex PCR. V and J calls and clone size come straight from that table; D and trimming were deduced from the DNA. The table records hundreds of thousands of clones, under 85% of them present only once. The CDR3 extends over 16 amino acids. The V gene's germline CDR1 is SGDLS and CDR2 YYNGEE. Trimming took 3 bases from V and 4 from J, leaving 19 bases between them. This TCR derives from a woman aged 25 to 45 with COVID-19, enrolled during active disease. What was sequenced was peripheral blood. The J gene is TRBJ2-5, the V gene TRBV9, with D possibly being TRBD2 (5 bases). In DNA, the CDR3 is TGTGCCAGCAGCGCCCAGGCACGGACTTTGGGAGAGACCCAGTACTTC. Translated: CASSAQARTLGETQYF. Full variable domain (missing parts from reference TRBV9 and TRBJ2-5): DSGVTQTPKHLITATGQRVTLRCSPRSGDLSVYWYQQSLDQGLQFLIQYYNGEERAKGNILERFSAQQFPDLHSELNLSSLELGDSALYFCASSAQARTLGETQYFGPGTRLLVL.